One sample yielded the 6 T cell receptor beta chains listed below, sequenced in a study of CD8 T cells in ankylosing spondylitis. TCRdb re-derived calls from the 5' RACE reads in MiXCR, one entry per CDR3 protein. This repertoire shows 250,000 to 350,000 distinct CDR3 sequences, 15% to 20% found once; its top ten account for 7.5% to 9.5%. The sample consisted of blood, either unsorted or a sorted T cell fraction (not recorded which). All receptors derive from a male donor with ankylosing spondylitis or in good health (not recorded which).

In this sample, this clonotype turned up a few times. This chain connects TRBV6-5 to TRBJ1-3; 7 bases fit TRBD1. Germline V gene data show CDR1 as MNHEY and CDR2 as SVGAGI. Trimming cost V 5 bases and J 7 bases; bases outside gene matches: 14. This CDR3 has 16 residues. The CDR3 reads CASSNNRGSDSNTIYF. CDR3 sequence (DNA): TGTGCCAGCAGTAACAACAGGGGATCGGACAGTAACACCATATATTTT.

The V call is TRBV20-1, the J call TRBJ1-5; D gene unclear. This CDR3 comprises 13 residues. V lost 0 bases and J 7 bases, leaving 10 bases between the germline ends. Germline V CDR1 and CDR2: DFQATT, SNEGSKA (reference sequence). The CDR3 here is CSAREGLSQPQHF. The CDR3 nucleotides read TGCAGTGCTAGAGAAGGTTTAAGCCAGCCCCAGCATTTT.

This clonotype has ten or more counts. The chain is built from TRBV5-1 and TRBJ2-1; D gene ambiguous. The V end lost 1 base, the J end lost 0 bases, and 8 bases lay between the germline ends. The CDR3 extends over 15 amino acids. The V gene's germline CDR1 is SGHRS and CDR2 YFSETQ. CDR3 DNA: TGCGCCAGCAGCTTGCCTGCCGACTCCTACAATGAGCAGTTCTTC. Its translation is CASSLPADSYNEQFF.

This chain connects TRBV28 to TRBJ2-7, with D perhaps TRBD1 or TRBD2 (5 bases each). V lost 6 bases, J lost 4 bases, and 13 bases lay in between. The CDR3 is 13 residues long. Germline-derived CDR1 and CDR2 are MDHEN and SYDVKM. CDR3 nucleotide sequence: TGTGCCAGCAGGGGGACCCGACCTTACGAGCAGTACGTC. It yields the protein CASRGTRPYEQYV.

The CDR3 DNA reads TGTGCCAGTAGTTTCAACGGACGGACGATTGAAAAACTGTTTTTT. Translating gives CASSFNGRTIEKLFF. The gene calls are TRBV19 and TRBJ1-4, with D uncertain. This CDR3 contains 15 residues. Trimming removed 5 bases from V and 7 bases from J, with 17 bases in between. Germline V gene lookup returns CDR1 LNHDA and CDR2 SQIVND (reference sequence).

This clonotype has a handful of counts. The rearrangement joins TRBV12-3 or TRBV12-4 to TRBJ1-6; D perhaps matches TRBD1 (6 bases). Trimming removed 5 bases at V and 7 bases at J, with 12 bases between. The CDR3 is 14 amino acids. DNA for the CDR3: TGTGCCAGCAGTCCCAGGGGTAAGAATTCACCCCTCCACTTT. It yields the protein CASSPRGKNSPLHF.